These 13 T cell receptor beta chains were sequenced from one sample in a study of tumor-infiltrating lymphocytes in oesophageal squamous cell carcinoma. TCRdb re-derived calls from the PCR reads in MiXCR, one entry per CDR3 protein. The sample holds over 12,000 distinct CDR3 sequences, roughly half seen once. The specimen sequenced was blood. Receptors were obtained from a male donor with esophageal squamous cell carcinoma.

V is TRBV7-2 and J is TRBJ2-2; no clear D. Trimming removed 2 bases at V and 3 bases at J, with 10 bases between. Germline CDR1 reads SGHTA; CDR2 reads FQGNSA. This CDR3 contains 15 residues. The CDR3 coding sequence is TGTGCCAGCAGCTTATCCTATGAATACACCGGGGAGCTGTTTTTT. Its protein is CASSLSYEYTGELFF.

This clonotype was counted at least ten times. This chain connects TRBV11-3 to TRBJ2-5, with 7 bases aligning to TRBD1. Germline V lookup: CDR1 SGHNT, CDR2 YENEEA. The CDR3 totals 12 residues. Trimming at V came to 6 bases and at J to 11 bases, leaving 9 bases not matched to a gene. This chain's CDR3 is CASRPGQGEQYF. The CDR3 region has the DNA TGTGCCAGCAGGCCCGGGCAGGGGGAGCAGTACTTC.

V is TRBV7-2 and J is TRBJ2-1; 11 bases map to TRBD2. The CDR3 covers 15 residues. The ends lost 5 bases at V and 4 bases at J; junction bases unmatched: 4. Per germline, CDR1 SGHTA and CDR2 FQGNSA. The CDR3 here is CASSPTSGGYNEQFF. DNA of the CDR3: TGTGCCAGCAGCCCAACTAGCGGGGGATACAATGAGCAGTTCTTC.

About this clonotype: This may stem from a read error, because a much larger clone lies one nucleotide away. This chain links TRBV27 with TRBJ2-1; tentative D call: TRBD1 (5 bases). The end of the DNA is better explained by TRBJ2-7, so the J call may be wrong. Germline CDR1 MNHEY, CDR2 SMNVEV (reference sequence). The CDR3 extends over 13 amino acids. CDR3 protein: CASSQGGRAEQYF. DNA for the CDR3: TGTGCCAGCAGCCAAGGTGGCAGGGCCGAGCAGTACTTC.

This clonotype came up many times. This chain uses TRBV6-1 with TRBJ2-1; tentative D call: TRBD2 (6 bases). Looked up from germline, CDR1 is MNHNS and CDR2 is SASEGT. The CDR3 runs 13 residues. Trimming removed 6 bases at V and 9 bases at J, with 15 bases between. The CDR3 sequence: CASSSRGWGEQFF. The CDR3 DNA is TGTGCCAGCAGCTCGCGGGGCTGGGGTGAGCAGTTCTTC.

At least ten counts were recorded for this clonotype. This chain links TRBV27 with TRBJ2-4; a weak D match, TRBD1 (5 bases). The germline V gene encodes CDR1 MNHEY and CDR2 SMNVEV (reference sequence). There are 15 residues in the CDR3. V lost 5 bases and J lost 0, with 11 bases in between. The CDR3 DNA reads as TGTGCCAGCAGTCACACAGGAATAGCCAAAAACATTCAGTACTTC. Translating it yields CASSHTGIAKNIQYF.

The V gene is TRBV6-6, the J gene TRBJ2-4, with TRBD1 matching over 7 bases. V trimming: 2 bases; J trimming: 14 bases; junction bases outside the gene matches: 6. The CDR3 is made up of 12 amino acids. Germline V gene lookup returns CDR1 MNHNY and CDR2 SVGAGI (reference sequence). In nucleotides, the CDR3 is TGTGCCAGCAGTTACGGGACAGAAGCTGAGTACTTC. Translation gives CASSYGTEAEYF.

CDR3 protein: CAWALAGEGEQFF. The CDR3, as DNA: TGTGCCTGGGCACTAGCGGGAGAGGGGGAGCAGTTCTTC. The V call is TRBV30, the J call TRBJ2-1; 11 bases agree with TRBD2. The CDR3 consists of 13 residues. CDR1 is GTSNPN, CDR2 SVGIG, per germline (reference sequence). Losses at the gene ends were 5 bases for V and 10 bases for J; bases not matched to a gene: 7. The full variable domain, completed using reference TRBV30 and TRBJ2-1, is SQTIHQWPATLVQPVGSPLSLECTVEGTSNPNLYWYRQAAGRGLQLLFYSVGIGQISSEVPQNLSASRPQDRQFILSSKKLLLSDSGFYLCAWALAGEGEQFFGPGTRLTVL.

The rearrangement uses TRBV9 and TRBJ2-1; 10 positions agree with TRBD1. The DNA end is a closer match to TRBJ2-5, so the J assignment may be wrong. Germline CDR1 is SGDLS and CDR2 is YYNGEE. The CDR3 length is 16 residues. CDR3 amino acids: CASSVDPRGQGRSQYF. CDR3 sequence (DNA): TGTGCCAGCAGCGTAGATCCGAGGGGACAGGGGCGGTCCCAGTACTTC.

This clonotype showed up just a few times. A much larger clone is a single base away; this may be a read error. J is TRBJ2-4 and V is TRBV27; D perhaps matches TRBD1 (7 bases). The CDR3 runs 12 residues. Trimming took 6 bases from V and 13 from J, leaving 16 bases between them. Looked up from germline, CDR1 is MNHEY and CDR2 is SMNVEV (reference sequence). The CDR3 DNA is TGTGCCAGCAGCCGACAGGGAGGTGAGCAGTACTTC. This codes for CASSRQGGEQYF.

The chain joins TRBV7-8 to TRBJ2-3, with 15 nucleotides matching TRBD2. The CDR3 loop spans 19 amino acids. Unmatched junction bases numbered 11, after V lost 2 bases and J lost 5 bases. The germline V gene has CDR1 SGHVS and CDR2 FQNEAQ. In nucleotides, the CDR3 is TGTGCCAGCAGCTTATCCGGGACTAGCGGGAGGCCGGACCTAGATACGCAGTATTTT. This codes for CASSLSGTSGRPDLDTQYF.

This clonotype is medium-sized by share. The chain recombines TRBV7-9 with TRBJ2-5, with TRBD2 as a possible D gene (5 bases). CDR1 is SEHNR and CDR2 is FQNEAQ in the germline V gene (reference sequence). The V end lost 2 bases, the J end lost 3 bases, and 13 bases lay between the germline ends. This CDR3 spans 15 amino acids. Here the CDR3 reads CASSLHLPGKETQYF. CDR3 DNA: TGTGCCAGCAGCTTACATCTTCCGGGAAAAGAGACCCAGTACTTC.

CDR3 region: CATKSRDGYGYTF. The CDR3 DNA is TGTGCCACCAAAAGCCGGGACGGCTATGGCTACACCTTC. The rearrangement links TRBV24-1 to TRBJ1-2, with TRBD1 as a possible D gene (5 bases). Per the germline V gene, CDR1 is KGHDR and CDR2 is SFDVKD. This CDR3 has 13 amino acids. The ends were cut back, 8 bases at V and 4 bases at J, with 13 bases in the middle.